This TCR beta chain was identified during a study of T cell responses to AZD1222 COVID-19 vaccine. This clone has a handful of counts. Using immunoSEQ multiplex PCR, the repertoire was profiled, and TCRdb retains in-frame clones only, with some absent. The data hold more than 95,000 clones, with less than 90% observed a single time. This CDR3 region has 17 residues. With V trimmed by 5 bases and J by 2 bases, 12 bases remained unmatched. The germline V gene has CDR1 MNHEY and CDR2 SVGEGT. This TCR derives from an adult in good health. Here the sequenced sample was peripheral blood, taken on day 0 of AZD1222 vaccination. The chain combines TRBV6-2 or TRBV6-3 with TRBJ2-3, with TRBD2 matching over 8 bases. CDR3: CASSPAGLAALTDTQYF. The CDR3 DNA reads TGTGCCAGCAGTCCCGCAGGACTAGCTGCGCTCACAGATACGCAGTATTTT.